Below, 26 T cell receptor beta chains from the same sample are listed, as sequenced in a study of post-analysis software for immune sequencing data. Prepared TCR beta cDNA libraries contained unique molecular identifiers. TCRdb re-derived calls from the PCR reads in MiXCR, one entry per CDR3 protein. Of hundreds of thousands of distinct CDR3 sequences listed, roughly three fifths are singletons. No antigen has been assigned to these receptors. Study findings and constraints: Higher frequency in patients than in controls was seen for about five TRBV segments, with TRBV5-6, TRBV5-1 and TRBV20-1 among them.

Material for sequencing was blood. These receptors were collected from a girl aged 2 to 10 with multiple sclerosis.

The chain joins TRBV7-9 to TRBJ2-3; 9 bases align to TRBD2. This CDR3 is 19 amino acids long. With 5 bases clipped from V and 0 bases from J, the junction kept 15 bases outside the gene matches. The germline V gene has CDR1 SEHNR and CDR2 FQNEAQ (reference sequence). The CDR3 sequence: CASSSSLAGIPASTDTQYF. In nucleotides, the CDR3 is TGTGCCAGCAGCAGCTCTCTAGCGGGGATCCCGGCTAGCACAGATACGCAGTATTTT. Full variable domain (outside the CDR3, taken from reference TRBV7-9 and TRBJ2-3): DTGVSQNPRHKITKRGQNVTFRCDPISEHNRLYWYRQTLGQGPEFLTYFQNEAQLEKSRLLSDRFSAERPKGSFSTLEIQRTEQGDSAMYLCASSSSLAGIPASTDTQYFGPGTRLTVL.

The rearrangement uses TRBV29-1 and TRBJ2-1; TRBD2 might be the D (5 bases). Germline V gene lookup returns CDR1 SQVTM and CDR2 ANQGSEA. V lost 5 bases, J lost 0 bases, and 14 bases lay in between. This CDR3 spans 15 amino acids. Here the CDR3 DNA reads TGCAGCGTTAAGACTACGCCCAGCTCCTACAATGAGCAGTTCTTC. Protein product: CSVKTTPSSYNEQFF.

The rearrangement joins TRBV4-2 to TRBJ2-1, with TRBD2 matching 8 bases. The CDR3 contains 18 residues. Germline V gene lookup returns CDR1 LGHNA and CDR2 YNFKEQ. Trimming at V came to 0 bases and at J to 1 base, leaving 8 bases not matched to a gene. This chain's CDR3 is CASSQERAGGPSYNEQFF. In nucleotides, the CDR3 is TGTGCCAGCAGCCAAGAACGGGCGGGGGGACCGTCCTACAATGAGCAGTTCTTC.

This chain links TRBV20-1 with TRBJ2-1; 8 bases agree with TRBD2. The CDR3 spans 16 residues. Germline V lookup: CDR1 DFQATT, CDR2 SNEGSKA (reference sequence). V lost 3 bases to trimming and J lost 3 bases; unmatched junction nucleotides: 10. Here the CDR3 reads CSARDTSGGVYNEQFF. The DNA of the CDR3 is TGCAGTGCTAGGGACACGAGCGGGGGCGTCTACAATGAGCAGTTCTTC.

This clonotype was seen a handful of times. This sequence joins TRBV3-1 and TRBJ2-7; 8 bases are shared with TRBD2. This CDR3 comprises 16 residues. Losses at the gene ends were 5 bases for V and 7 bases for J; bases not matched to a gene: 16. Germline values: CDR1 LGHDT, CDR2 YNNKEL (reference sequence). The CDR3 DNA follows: TGTGCCAGCAGCTCCGGGGGGAGCGGGAGATCGGAGGAGCAGTACTTC. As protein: CASSSGGSGRSEEQYF.

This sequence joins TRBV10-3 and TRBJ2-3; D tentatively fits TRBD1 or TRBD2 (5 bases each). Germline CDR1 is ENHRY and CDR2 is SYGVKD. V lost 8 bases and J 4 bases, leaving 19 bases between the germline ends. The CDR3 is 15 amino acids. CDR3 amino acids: CAIGRDVHTADTQYF. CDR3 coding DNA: TGTGCCATCGGAAGGGACGTCCATACGGCAGATACGCAGTATTTT.

The DNA for the CDR3 is TGTGCCAGCAGCCAAGATCATCTAGCCCCAGATACGCAGTATTTT. Translating it yields CASSQDHLAPDTQYF. The chain carries TRBV3-1 and TRBJ2-3, with D perhaps TRBD2 (5 bases). In germline, CDR1 is LGHDT, CDR2 YNNKEL (reference sequence). This CDR3 comprises 15 residues. V shed 0 bases and J shed 4 bases, with 11 bases lying between them.

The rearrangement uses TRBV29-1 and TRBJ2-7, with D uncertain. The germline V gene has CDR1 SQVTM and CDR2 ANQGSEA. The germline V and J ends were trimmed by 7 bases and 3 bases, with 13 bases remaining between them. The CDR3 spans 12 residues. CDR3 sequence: CSGLLPGYEQYF. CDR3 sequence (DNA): TGCAGCGGACTCCTTCCGGGCTACGAGCAGTACTTC.

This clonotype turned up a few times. DNA of the CDR3: TGTGCCAGCAGCTCGATTCCGAATCAGCCCCAGCATTTT. As protein: CASSSIPNQPQHF. The gene calls are TRBV7-9 and TRBJ1-5; no firm D call. The V gene's germline CDR1 is SEHNR and CDR2 FQNEAQ (reference sequence). V lost 4 bases, J lost 4 bases, and 8 bases lay in between. The CDR3 spans 13 residues.

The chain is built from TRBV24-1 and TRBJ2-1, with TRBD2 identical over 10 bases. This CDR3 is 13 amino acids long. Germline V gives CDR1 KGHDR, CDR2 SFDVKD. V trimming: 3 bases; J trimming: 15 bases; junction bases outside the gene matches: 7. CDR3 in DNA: TGTGCCACCAGTGATCCTACTAGCGGGGAAAGGTTCTTC. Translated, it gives CATSDPTSGERFF.

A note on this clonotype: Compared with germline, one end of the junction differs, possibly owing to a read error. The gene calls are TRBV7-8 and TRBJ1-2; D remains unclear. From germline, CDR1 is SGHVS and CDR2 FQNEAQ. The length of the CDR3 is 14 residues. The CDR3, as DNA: TGTGCCAACAGCCCATTCGGGGATAACTATGGCTACACCTTC. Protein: CANSPFGDNYGYTF.

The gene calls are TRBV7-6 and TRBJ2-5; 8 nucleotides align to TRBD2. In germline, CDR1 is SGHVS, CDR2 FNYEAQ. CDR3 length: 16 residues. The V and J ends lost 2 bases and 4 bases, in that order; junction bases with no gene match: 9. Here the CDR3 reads CASSLSAGARRETQYF. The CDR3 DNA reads TGTGCCAGCAGCTTATCAGCGGGGGCGCGGCGAGAGACCCAGTACTTC.

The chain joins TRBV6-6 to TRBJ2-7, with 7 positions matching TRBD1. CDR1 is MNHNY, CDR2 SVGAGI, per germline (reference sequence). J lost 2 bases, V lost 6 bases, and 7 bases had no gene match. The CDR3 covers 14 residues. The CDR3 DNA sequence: TGTGCCAGCAGCACAGGGGTAGAGACCTACGAGCAGTACTTC. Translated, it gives CASSTGVETYEQYF.

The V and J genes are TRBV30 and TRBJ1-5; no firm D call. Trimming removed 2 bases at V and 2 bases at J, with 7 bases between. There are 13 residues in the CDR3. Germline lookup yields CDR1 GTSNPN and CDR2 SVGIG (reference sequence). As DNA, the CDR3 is TGTGCCTGGAGTCCGAAGGGCAATCAGCCCCAGCATTTT. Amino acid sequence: CAWSPKGNQPQHF. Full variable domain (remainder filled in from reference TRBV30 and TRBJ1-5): SQTIHQWPATLVQPVGSPLSLECTVEGTSNPNLYWYRQAAGRGLQLLFYSVGIGQISSEVPQNLSASRPQDRQFILSSKKLLLSDSGFYLCAWSPKGNQPQHFGDGTRLSIL.

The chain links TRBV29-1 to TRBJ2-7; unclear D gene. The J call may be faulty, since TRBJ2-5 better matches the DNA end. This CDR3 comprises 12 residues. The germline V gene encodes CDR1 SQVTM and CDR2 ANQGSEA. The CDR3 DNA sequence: TGCAGCGCGGATGTCCGGAGAGAGACCCAGTACTTC. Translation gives CSADVRRETQYF.

CDR3 bases: TGCGCCAGCAGCGTTTCCAGGGTTTACTTTCTAGATACGCAGTATTTT. Its translation is CASSVSRVYFLDTQYF. The genes are TRBV10-2 and TRBJ2-3, with D possibly matching TRBD1 (5 bases). Trimming cost V 6 bases and J 5 bases, with 21 bases left between them. The V gene's germline CDR1 is WSHSY and CDR2 SAAADI. The CDR3 is 16 amino acids.

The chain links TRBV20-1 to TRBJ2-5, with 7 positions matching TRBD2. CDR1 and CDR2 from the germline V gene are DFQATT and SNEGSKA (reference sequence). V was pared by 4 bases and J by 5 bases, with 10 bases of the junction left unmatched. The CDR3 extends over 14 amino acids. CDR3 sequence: CSAKKRGVDETQYF. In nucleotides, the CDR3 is TGCAGTGCTAAGAAGCGGGGAGTCGATGAGACCCAGTACTTC.

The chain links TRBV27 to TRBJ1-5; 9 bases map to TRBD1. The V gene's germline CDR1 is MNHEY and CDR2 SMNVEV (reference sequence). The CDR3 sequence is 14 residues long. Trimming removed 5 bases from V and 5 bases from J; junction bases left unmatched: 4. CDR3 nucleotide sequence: TGTGCCAGCAGTGGGACAGGGTCGGATCAGCCCCAGCATTTT. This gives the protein CASSGTGSDQPQHF.

CDR3 protein: CASSLDHPGLENEQYF. DNA of the CDR3: TGTGCCAGCAGCTTAGACCATCCGGGACTAGAAAACGAGCAGTACTTC. This chain connects TRBV7-2 to TRBJ2-7; 8 positions match TRBD2. The CDR3 length is 16 residues. Germline CDR1 is SGHTA and CDR2 is FQGNSA. V trimming: 1 base; J trimming: 5 bases; junction bases outside the gene matches: 10.

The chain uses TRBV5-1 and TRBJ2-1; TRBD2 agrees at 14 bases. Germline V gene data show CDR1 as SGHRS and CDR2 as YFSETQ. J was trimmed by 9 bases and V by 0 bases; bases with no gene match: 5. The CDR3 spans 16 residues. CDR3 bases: TGCGCCAGCAGCTTGGCCGGGACTAGCGGGAGTGGTGAGCAGTTCTTC. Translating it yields CASSLAGTSGSGEQFF.

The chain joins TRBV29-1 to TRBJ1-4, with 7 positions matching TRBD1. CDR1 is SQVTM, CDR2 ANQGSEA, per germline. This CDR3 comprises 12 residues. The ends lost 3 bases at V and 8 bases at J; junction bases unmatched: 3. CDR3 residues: CSVERGREKLFF. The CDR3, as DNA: TGCAGCGTTGAGAGGGGGCGGGAAAAACTGTTTTTT.

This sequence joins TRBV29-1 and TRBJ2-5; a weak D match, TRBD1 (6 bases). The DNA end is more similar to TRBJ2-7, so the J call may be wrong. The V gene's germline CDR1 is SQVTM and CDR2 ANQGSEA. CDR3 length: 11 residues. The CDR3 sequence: CSVGQSYEQYF. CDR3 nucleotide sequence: TGCAGCGTCGGACAGAGTTACGAGCAGTACTTC.

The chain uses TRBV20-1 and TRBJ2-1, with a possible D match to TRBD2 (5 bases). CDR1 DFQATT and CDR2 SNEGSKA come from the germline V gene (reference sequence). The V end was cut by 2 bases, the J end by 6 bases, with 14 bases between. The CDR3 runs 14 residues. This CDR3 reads CSARKREIGNEQFF. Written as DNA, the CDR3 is TGCAGTGCTAGAAAAAGGGAGATAGGCAATGAGCAGTTCTTC.

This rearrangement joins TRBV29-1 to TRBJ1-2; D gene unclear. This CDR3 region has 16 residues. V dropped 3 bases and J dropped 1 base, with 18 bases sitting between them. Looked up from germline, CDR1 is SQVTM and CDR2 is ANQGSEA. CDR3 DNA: TGCAGCGTTGACCCGGACTCTCGGGCAGATAACTATGGCTACACCTTC. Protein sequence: CSVDPDSRADNYGYTF.

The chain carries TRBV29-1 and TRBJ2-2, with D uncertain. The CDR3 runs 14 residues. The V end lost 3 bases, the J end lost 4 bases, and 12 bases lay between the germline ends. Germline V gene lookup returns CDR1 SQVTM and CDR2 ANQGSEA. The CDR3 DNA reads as TGCAGCGTTGATAAAGGGCTGGGCACCGGGGAGCTGTTTTTT. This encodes CSVDKGLGTGELFF.

CDR3 bases: TGTGCCAGCAGTTACTCGACCTACCAGGGGGACTATGGCTACACCTTC. Translated, it gives CASSYSTYQGDYGYTF. The chain has TRBV6-2 or TRBV6-3 and TRBJ1-2; TRBD1 matches 7 bases. Germline CDR1 and CDR2: MNHEY and SVGEGT. V shed 0 bases, J shed 3 bases, and the junction held 7 bases outside the gene matches. The CDR3 runs to 16 residues.